This is a list of T cell receptor beta chains from one sample in a study of T cell responses to AZD1222 COVID-19 vaccine. The assay was immunoSEQ multiplex PCR, and TCRdb's table has in-frame clones only and misses some. The sample yields some 150,000 clones, about 91% seen once. Sample: peripheral blood, taken on day 0 of AZD1222 vaccination. Receptors were obtained from an adult in good health. Each CDR3 is given with its conserved first and last residue. The D gene is left open where the match is weak. Only part of the rows carry a size: once, few, many, or a class if the clone is expanded.

v_gene	abundance	d_gene	j_gene	CDR3aa	CDR3nt
TRBV5-1	few	TRBD2	TRBJ2-1	CASGYSGAYNEQFF	TGCGCCAGTGGGTATAGCGGGGCCTACAATGAGCAGTTCTTC
TRBV7-9	-	-	TRBJ2-7	CASIRGGTYEQYF	TGTGCCAGCATCAGAGGGGGGACCTACGAGCAGTACTTC
TRBV21-1	-	-	TRBJ2-5	CASSKGGTQTQETQYF	TGTGCCAGCAGCAAAGGGGGAACACAGACCCAAGAGACCCAGTACTTC
TRBV9	-	TRBD2	TRBJ2-1	CASSASGGLSSYNEQFF	TGTGCCAGCAGCGCTAGCGGGGGGCTAAGCTCCTACAATGAGCAGTTCTTC
TRBV6-5	once	-	TRBJ2-3	CASTLPGTDTQYF	TGTGCCAGCACCCTTCCGGGCACAGATACGCAGTATTTT
TRBV7-6	-	TRBD1	TRBJ1-2	CASSFAPGQGLFGYTF	TGTGCCAGCAGCTTTGCACCGGGACAGGGACTTTTTGGCTACACCTTC
TRBV11-3	-	-	TRBJ1-1	CASSWTSNTEAFF	TGTGCCAGCAGCTGGACATCGAACACTGAAGCTTTCTTT
TRBV19	-	-	TRBJ2-3	CASTGFGAQYF	TGTGCCAGTACGGGGTTCGGAGCGCAGTATTTT
TRBV18	-	TRBD1	TRBJ2-7	CASSTRGQGDSYEQYF	TGTGCCAGCTCAACCAGGGGACAGGGGGACTCCTACGAGCAGTACTTC
TRBV18	once	TRBD1	TRBJ1-5	CASSPPGTGVTQPQHF	TGTGCCAGCTCACCACCGGGGACAGGGGTTACTCAGCCCCAGCATTTT
TRBV5-8	-	-	TRBJ1-2	CASSLGGGYGYTF	TGTGCCAGCAGCTTGGGCGGGGGCTATGGCTACACCTTC
TRBV6-5	-	-	TRBJ1-5	CASSSGSNQPQHF	TGTGCCAGCAGTTCAGGGTCAAATCAGCCCCAGCATTTT
TRBV18	-	-	TRBJ2-3	CASSRGRTSTDTQYF	TGTGCCAGCTCACGGGGGAGAACTAGCACAGATACGCAGTATTTT
TRBV11-2	-	TRBD2	TRBJ2-3	CASSFGLAGVTDTQYF	TGTGCCAGCAGCTTTGGGCTAGCGGGGGTCACAGATACGCAGTATTTT
TRBV18	-	-	TRBJ1-1	CASSPPRRNTEAFF	TGTGCCAGCTCACCACCCAGAAGGAACACTGAAGCTTTCTTT
TRBV6-2/TRBV6-3	-	-	TRBJ2-2	CASSYADTGELFF	TGTGCCAGCAGTTACGCGGACACCGGGGAGCTGTTTTTT
TRBV28	-	-	TRBJ1-1	CASSLLEIRDPRLNTEAFF	TGTGCCAGCAGTCTCCTTGAGATCAGGGACCCCCGCTTGAACACTGAAGCTTTCTTT
TRBV28	-	-	TRBJ2-1	CASTPAQLVYNEQFF	TGTGCCAGCACCCCTGCCCAACTAGTGTACAATGAGCAGTTCTTC
TRBV2	-	TRBD1	TRBJ1-6	CASSPQGAPNSPLHF	TGTGCCAGCTCCCCACAGGGGGCCCCAAATTCACCCCTCCACTTT
TRBV27	-	-	TRBJ1-1	CASTRTGRSAEAFF	TGTGCCAGCACCCGAACAGGGAGAAGCGCTGAAGCTTTCTTT
TRBV6-5	-	TRBD2	TRBJ2-7	CASSYSPASGMYF	TGTGCCAGCAGTTACTCGCCGGCTAGCGGGATGTACTTC
TRBV7-9	-	TRBD1	TRBJ1-2	CASTRQGARGGYTF	TGTGCCAGCACCCGACAGGGGGCAAGGGGTGGCTACACCTTC
TRBV6-5	-	TRBD1	TRBJ1-3	CASRETGGNTIYF	TGTGCCAGCAGGGAGACAGGGGGAAACACCATATATTTT
TRBV4-1	-	TRBD1	TRBJ1-2	CASSQVGDRGYGYTF	TGCGCCAGCAGCCAAGTCGGGGACAGGGGTTATGGCTACACCTTC